The clone carrying this T cell receptor (beta chain) was seen many times. Antigen unknown. TCR beta CDR3 regions came from multiplex PCR with 32 forward V and 13 reverse J primers. TCRdb independently ran MiXCR on the multiplex PCR reads; one entry per CDR3 protein. Of 20,000 to 25,000 distinct CDR3 sequences listed, 25% to 35% were seen once; the top ten hold about 3.8%. V lost 5 bases to trimming and J lost 2 bases, with 12 bases between them. CDR3 length: 14 amino acids. Germline CDR1 reads MNHNS; CDR2 reads SASEGT. The data originate from a study of immune heterogeneity within non-small cell lung tumors. About the study: Tumor histology was classified as squamous cell carcinoma in several cases, non-squamous carcinoma in 9 to 11 and not otherwise specified in 1.

At 550 to 700 ng per sample, bulk tumor genomic DNA provided the template. Surgery yielded several widely spaced biopsies per primary tumor. Each patient presented with untreated, newly diagnosed non-small cell lung cancer and received curative surgery. Study results and limitations: Across individual patients, the high-frequency T-cell receptor beta clonotypes were largely distinct. Local T-cell clonality tracked moderately but significantly with local tumor mutational burden, giving an R of roughly 0.33. Both recurring identical dominant CDR3 beta clonotypes and site-unique high-frequency clones were observed across tumor sites within a patient.

The V and J genes are TRBV6-1 and TRBJ1-2, with D possibly TRBD1 on 5 matching bases. Sample: lung tumor tissue. The sequence came from a man aged 40-49 years with non-small cell lung cancer. CDR3 nucleotides: TGTGCCAGCAGTCGCTCATCAGGGAACTATGGCTACACCTTC. Translated: CASSRSSGNYGYTF.